These T cell receptor beta chains were read from a single sample in a study of T cells in Graves' hyperthyroidism and ophthalmopathy. Each CDR3 protein is one row after TCRdb ran MiXCR on the multiplex PCR reads. The sample shows around 340,000 distinct CDR3 sequences, over 20% of them seen only once. Specimen: blood. These receptors all come from a woman aged 50 to 60 with Graves' hyperthyroidism. CDR3s include the opening cysteine and the closing phenylalanine or tryptophan. Each record gives: clone size, J gene, V gene, D gene, CDR3 DNA, CDR3 protein. A D gene is named only where the DNA matches it firmly. Not all rows give a size; the values are once, few, many and, for expanded clones, a class.

many,TRBJ2-2,TRBV7-3,TRBD2,TGTGCCAGCAGCCGCGGGAGGAACACCGGGGAGCTGTTTTTT,CASSRGRNTGELFF
.,TRBJ2-7,TRBV20-1,.,TGCAGTGCTATCCAGGACAGAGGCGGCTACGAGCAGTACTTC,CSAIQDRGGYEQYF
many,TRBJ2-7,TRBV11-2,.,TGTGCCAGCAGCTTAGTTACTCTCGAGCAGTACTTC,CASSLVTLEQYF
many,TRBJ2-7,TRBV24-1,.,TGTGCCACTCTTCCGCCCGGGGGTTACGAGCAGTACTTC,CATLPPGGYEQYF
many,TRBJ1-2,TRBV2,.,TGTGCCAGCAGCCCCAGGGAAGGCTACACCTTC,CASSPREGYTF
many,TRBJ1-1,TRBV30,.,TGTGCCTGGAGTGCGGGAGTCCTGAACACTGAAGCTTTCTTT,CAWSAGVLNTEAFF
few,TRBJ1-4,TRBV2,.,TGTGCCAGCAGTGACCCCAGAATTCTGGTGGGGGAAAAACTGTTTTTT,CASSDPRILVGEKLFF
.,TRBJ2-3,TRBV7-9,TRBD2,TGTGCCAGCAGCTTGACGAGACTAGCGGGGGGGCGAAACACAGATACGCAGTATTTT,CASSLTRLAGGRNTDTQYF
.,TRBJ2-1,TRBV20-1,TRBD2,TGCAGTGCCAGACTAGCGGGAGCCCCTTACAATGAGCAGTTCTTC,CSARLAGAPYNEQFF
many,TRBJ2-7,TRBV12-5,.,TGTGCTAGTGGTCCGGCCCCACCCGCTAGTAACGAGCAGTACTTC,CASGPAPPASNEQYF
.,TRBJ2-3,TRBV10-1,TRBD2,TGCGCCAGCAGTGAGTCGGCTCCTAGCGGGGGGCTTGGTACGCAGTATTTT,CASSESAPSGGLGTQYF
many,TRBJ2-7,TRBV2,.,TGTGCCAGCAGAGGGCTAGCGTCCTACGAGCAGTACTTC,CASRGLASYEQYF
many,TRBJ2-1,TRBV7-2,TRBD2,TGTGCCAGCAGCAGGGGGGGGGGACTAGCGTTCAAAGAGCAGTTCTTC,CASSRGGGLAFKEQFF
.,TRBJ2-1,TRBV9,TRBD1,TGTGCCAGCGGCGTAACAGGGGGCTCCTACAATGAGCAGTTCTTC,CASGVTGGSYNEQFF
.,TRBJ2-1,TRBV19,TRBD2,TGTGCCAGTAGTACTTCCACGGGAGGGCCCAATGAGCAGTTCTTC,CASSTSTGGPNEQFF
many,TRBJ2-1,TRBV11-2,TRBD1,TGTGCCAGCAGCTTGGGACAGATCTCCTACAATGAGCAGTTCTTC,CASSLGQISYNEQFF
many,TRBJ2-3,TRBV5-1,.,TGCGCCAGCAGCTTGAGGGAATTATGGACAGATACGCAGTATTTT,CASSLRELWTDTQYF
many,TRBJ1-6,TRBV20-1,.,TGCAGTGCTAGAGTACCTGGTCGAGCCAATTCACCCCTCCACTTT,CSARVPGRANSPLHF
.,TRBJ2-5,TRBV5-1,.,TGCGCCAGCAGCTTGGGGCCTAGCACCGGGGAGACCCAGTACTTC,CASSLGPSTGETQYF
.,TRBJ2-2,TRBV28,TRBD2,TGTGCCAGCAGTTTAAGCGCGGGAGGGTTTTCGGGGGAGCTGTTTTTT,CASSLSAGGFSGELFF
.,TRBJ2-5,TRBV12-3/TRBV12-4,TRBD2,TGTGCCAGCAGCTTAGCGGGGGGGCCAGCGACCCAGTACTTC,CASSLAGGPATQYF
.,TRBJ2-7,TRBV20-1,.,TGCAGTCCCGGCGCGCAGGGATGGAACGAGCAGTACTTC,CSPGAQGWNEQYF
.,TRBJ1-5,TRBV12-3/TRBV12-4,.,TGTGCCAGCAGTCACTCCGGGGCGAACAATCAGCCCCAGCATTTT,CASSHSGANNQPQHF
.,TRBJ2-2,TRBV6-1,TRBD1,TGTGCCACCCGGTGGGGGACAGGGGATGGCACCGGGGAGCTGTTTTTT,CATRWGTGDGTGELFF
.,TRBJ2-5,TRBV3-1,TRBD1,TGTGCCAGCAGCCAAGCTCCCCGGGGGACAGGTCAAGAGACCCAGTACTTC,CASSQAPRGTGQETQYF
many,TRBJ2-5,TRBV28,TRBD1,TGTGCCAGCAGTTTTGGGACAGGGATATTGAAGACCCAGTACTTC,CASSFGTGILKTQYF
many,TRBJ2-1,TRBV20-1,TRBD2,TGCAGTGCGACGACTAGCGGGGGGGGCAATGAGCAGTTCTTC,CSATTSGGGNEQFF
few,TRBJ2-7,TRBV9,.,TGTGCCAGCAGCGTAGGTCCGGGGGACGAGCAGTACTTC,CASSVGPGDEQYF
.,TRBJ1-1,TRBV11-1,.,TGTGCCAGCAGAACCCGCCGGACGGCATCAGAAGCTTTCTTT,CASRTRRTASEAFF
.,TRBJ1-1,TRBV28,.,TGTGCCAGCAGCTTGGGACTGCCCATGAACACTGAAGCTTTCTTT,CASSLGLPMNTEAFF
many,TRBJ2-1,TRBV3-1,.,TGTGCCAGCAGACAATACAATGAGCAGTTCTTC,CASRQYNEQFF
many,TRBJ1-1,TRBV5-1,TRBD1,TGCGCCAGCAGCAACGGACAGGGGAATTCTGAAGCTTTCTTT,CASSNGQGNSEAFF
many,TRBJ1-3,TRBV12-3/TRBV12-4,TRBD1,TGTGCCAGCAGTTTATTCACGTCAGTGACAGGGCGAGGAAACACCATATATTTT,CASSLFTSVTGRGNTIYF
many,TRBJ1-3,TRBV12-3/TRBV12-4,.,TGTGCCAGCAGTTTAGATCAGTCTGGAAACACCATATATTTT,CASSLDQSGNTIYF
.,TRBJ1-1,TRBV28,TRBD1,TGTGCCAGCAGGGCCGGGACAGTAGCCTCTGAAGCTTTCTTT,CASRAGTVASEAFF
many,TRBJ2-1,TRBV10-3,.,TGTGCCATCAGTGGCGGGACCGAATACAATGAGCAGTTCTTC,CAISGGTEYNEQFF
.,TRBJ2-1,TRBV7-9,TRBD1,TGTGCCAGCAGCCACCCCAACAACAGGGGACCCCAGTTCTTC,CASSHPNNRGPQFF
.,TRBJ1-4,TRBV20-1,TRBD1,TGCAGTGCTAGGGACAGGTCCAGAGGTGAAAAACTGTTTTTT,CSARDRSRGEKLFF
.,TRBJ1-6,TRBV3-1,TRBD1,TGTGCCAGCAGCCAAGATCCCCGGGACAGGCCTGGTTCACCCCTCCACTTT,CASSQDPRDRPGSPLHF
few,TRBJ1-3,TRBV7-9,TRBD1,TGTGCCGACAGGGCGAGCTCTGGAAACACCATATATTTT,CADRASSGNTIYF
many,TRBJ2-5,TRBV18,.,TGTGCCAGCTCACCACAAGAGACCCAGTACTTC,CASSPQETQYF
many,TRBJ2-7,TRBV20-1,TRBD1,TGCAGTGCTAGCCCTGGACAGGTTCCCTACGAGCAGTACTTC,CSASPGQVPYEQYF
many,TRBJ2-3,TRBV5-1,.,TGCGCCAGCAGCTTCGGGACCGGTAGCACAGATACGCAGTATTTT,CASSFGTGSTDTQYF
.,TRBJ2-5,TRBV7-2,.,TGTGCCAGCAGACCTGGGGGGTATCAGACCCAGTACTTC,CASRPGGYQTQYF
many,TRBJ1-1,TRBV5-6,.,TGTGCCAGCAGCTTGTCAGGGCTTAATGAAGCTTTCTTT,CASSLSGLNEAFF
many,TRBJ2-1,TRBV12-3/TRBV12-4,.,TGTGCCAGCAGTTTCAGGGACTCCAATGAGCAGTTCTTC,CASSFRDSNEQFF
many,TRBJ2-1,TRBV11-3,.,TGTGCCAGCAGCTTAGGACCCTCCCCCTACAATGAGCAGTTCTTC,CASSLGPSPYNEQFF
many,TRBJ2-7,TRBV5-1,TRBD2,TGCGCCAGCAGCTACGCTAGCGGCTACGAGCAGTACTTC,CASSYASGYEQYF
.,TRBJ2-3,TRBV5-1,TRBD1,TGCGCCAGCAGCAAAACACAGGGGACAGATACGCAGTATTTT,CASSKTQGTDTQYF
.,TRBJ2-4,TRBV27,TRBD2,TGTGCCAGCAGTAGAACGGGGACTAGCGGGAACATTCAGTACTTC,CASSRTGTSGNIQYF
many,TRBJ2-7,TRBV27,.,TGTGCCAGCAGCCAACAGGATAGCTCCTACGAGCAGTACTTC,CASSQQDSSYEQYF
many,TRBJ2-7,TRBV24-1,.,TGTGCCACCAGTGATCGCTACGAGCAGTACTTC,CATSDRYEQYF
few,TRBJ2-2,TRBV3-1,TRBD1,TGTGCCAGCAGCCGTAGGACAGGGCCTCAATTAACCGGGGAGCTGTTTTTT,CASSRRTGPQLTGELFF